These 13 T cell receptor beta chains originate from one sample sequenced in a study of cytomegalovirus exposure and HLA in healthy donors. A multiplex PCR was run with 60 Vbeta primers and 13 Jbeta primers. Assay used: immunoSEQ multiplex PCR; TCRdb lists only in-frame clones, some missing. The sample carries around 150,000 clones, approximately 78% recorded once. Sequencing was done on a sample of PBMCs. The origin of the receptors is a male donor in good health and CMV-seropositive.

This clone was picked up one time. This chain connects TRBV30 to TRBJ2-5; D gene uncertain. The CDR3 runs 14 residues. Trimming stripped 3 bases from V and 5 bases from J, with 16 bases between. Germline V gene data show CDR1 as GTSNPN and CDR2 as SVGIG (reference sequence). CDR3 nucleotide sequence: TGTGCCTGGAGATGGCCAGGTCCGGCGGAGACCCAGTACTTC. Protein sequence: CAWRWPGPAETQYF.

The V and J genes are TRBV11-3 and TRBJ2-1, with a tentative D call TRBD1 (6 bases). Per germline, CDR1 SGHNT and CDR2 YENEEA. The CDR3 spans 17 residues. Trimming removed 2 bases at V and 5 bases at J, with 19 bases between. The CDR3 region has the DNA TGTGCCAGCAGCTTACCTTCCGGACAGAGGAAGAACAATGAGCAGTTCTTC. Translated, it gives CASSLPSGQRKNNEQFF.

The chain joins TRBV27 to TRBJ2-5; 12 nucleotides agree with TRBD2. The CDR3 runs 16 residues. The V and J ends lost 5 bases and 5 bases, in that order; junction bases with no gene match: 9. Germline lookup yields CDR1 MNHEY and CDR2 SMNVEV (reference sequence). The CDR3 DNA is TGTGCCAGCAGTGACCGACTAGCGGGAGCATGGGAGACCCAGTACTTC. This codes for CASSDRLAGAWETQYF.

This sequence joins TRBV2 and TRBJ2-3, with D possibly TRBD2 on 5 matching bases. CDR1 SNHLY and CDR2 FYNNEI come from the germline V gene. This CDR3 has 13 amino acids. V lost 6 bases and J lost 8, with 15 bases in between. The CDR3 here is CASRRDPQGTQYF. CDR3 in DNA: TGTGCCAGCAGGAGGGATCCTCAAGGTACGCAGTATTTT.

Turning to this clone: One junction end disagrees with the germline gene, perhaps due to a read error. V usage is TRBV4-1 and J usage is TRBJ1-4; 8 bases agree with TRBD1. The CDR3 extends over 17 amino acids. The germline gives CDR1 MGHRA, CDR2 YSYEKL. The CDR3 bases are TGCGCCAGCAGCCCAGAGGCCAGGGACAGGAGTAATGAAAAACTGCTTTTT. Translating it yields CASSPEARDRSNEKLLF.

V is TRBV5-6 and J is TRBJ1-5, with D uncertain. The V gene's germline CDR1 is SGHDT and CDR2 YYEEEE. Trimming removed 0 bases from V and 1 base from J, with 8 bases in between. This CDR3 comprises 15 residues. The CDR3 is CASSLAGGSNQPQHF. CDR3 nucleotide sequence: TGTGCCAGCAGCTTGGCGGGTGGGAGCAATCAGCCCCAGCATTTT.

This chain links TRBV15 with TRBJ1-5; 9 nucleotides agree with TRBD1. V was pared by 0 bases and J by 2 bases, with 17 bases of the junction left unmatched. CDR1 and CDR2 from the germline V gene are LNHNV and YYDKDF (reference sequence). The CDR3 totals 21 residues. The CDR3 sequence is CATSRDMRTRDRVRGNQPQHF. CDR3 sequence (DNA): TGTGCCACCAGCAGAGATATGCGAACCCGGGACAGGGTTCGGGGCAATCAGCCCCAGCATTTT.

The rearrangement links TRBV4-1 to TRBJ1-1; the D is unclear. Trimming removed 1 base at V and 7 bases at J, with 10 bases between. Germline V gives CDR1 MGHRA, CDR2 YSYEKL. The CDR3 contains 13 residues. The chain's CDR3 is CASSQVIGYEAFF. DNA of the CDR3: TGCGCCAGCAGCCAAGTTATCGGGTATGAAGCTTTCTTT.

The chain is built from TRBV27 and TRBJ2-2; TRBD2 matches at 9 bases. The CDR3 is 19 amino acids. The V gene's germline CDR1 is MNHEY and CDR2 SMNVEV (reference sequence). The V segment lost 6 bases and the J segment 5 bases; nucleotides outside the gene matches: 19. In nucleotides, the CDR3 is TGTGCCAGCAGACTAAGTGAATGGGTATCAGCGGGAGGAACCGGGGAGCTGTTTTTT. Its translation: CASRLSEWVSAGGTGELFF.

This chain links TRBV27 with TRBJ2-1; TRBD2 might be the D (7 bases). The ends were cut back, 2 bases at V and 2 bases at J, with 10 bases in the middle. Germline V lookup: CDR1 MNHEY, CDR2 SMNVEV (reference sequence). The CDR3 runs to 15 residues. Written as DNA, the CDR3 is TGTGCCAGCAGTTTAATGGGGGGGCCCTACAATGAGCAGTTCTTC. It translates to CASSLMGGPYNEQFF.

The CDR3 loop reads CASSFEQGSGYEQYF. CDR3 nucleotide sequence: TGTGCCAGCAGCTTCGAACAGGGGAGCGGGTACGAGCAGTACTTC. The chain employs TRBV11-2 and TRBJ2-7, with TRBD1 as a possible D gene (7 bases). There are 15 residues in the CDR3. Trimming removed 3 bases at V and 4 bases at J, with 16 bases between. Germline V lookup: CDR1 SGHAT, CDR2 FQNNGV.

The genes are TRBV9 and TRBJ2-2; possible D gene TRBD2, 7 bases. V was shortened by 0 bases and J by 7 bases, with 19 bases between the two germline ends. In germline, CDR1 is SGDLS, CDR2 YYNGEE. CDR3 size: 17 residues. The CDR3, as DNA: TGTGCCAGCAGCGTAGCTAAAAGAGGGGGGGCCGACGGGGAGCTGTTTTTT. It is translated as CASSVAKRGGADGELFF.

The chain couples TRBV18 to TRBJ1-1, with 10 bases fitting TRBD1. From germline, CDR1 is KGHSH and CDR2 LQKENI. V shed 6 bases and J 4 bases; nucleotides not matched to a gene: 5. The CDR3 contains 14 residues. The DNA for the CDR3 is TGTGCCAGCTCTCCGACAGGGGGCTTCACTGAAGCTTTCTTT. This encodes CASSPTGGFTEAFF. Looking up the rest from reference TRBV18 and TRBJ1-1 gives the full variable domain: NAGVMQNPRHLVRRRGQEARLRCSPMKGHSHVYWYRQLPEEGLKFMVYLQKENIIDESGMPKERFSAEFPKEGPSILRIQQVVRGDSAAYFCASSPTGGFTEAFFGQGTRLTVV.